This T cell receptor (beta chain) derives from a study of TIL therapy for anti-PD-1-resistant metastatic lung cancer. As for time point: pre-treatment sample, taken before nivolumab and TIL therapy. Adults with stage 4 NSCLC were enrolled in a phase I trial. This was the immunoSEQ v3 assay. Survey-level samples got approximately 1.8 million read pairs; deep-level samples got roughly 4.5-6 million. Repertoires were generated with immunoSEQ multiplex PCR, while TCRdb's copy carries only in-frame clones and drops some. The data show tens of thousands of clones, 80% to 90% seen once. CDR1 is SGHVS, CDR2 FNYEAQ, per germline. With V trimmed by 5 bases and J by 6 bases, 11 bases remained unmatched. CDR3 length: 16 residues. This clone was picked up one time.

This clonotype was obtained from a person aged 25-85 years with non-small cell lung cancer. The chain combines TRBV7-6 with TRBJ2-1; 9 bases are shared with TRBD2. Material: blood, obtained at baseline. The chain's CDR3 is CASSPIDGGLANEQFF. The CDR3 nucleotides are TGTGCCAGCAGCCCGATAGACGGGGGACTAGCCAATGAGCAGTTCTTC.